This T cell receptor beta chain appears in the sequencing data of a study of blood T cell repertoires in COVID-19. As for the study in general: COVID-19 samples from acute and convalescent phases originated in the United States, Italy and Spain. T cells, B-cell-depleted T cells, or PBMCs supplied cDNA or gDNA.

This CDR3 region has 17 residues. Per germline, CDR1 MGHRA and CDR2 YSYEKL. V lost 2 bases to trimming and J lost 4 bases, with 20 bases between them. Grouping used clinical history reported by participants in a survey and questionnaire. In the original analysis: From reference gene primer amplification, estimates of nucleated cell counts were derived. Method: immunoSEQ multiplex PCR; TCRdb's copy keeps in-frame clones and lacks some. The V and J calls and clone size were taken over from that table, and D and trimming were inferred from the DNA. The sample has around 450,000 clones, around 90% seen once; the top ten hold roughly 0.7%.

The chain combines TRBV4-1 with TRBJ2-5, with a possible D match to TRBD2 (7 bases). Sequencing used PBMCs or T cells enriched from blood (not recorded which). This TCR was recovered from a woman younger than 30 who had recovered from COVID-19. The CDR3 is CASSQWRGGMSGETQYF. In DNA, the CDR3 is TGCGCCAGCAGCCAATGGAGGGGGGGCATGTCGGGAGAGACCCAGTACTTC.